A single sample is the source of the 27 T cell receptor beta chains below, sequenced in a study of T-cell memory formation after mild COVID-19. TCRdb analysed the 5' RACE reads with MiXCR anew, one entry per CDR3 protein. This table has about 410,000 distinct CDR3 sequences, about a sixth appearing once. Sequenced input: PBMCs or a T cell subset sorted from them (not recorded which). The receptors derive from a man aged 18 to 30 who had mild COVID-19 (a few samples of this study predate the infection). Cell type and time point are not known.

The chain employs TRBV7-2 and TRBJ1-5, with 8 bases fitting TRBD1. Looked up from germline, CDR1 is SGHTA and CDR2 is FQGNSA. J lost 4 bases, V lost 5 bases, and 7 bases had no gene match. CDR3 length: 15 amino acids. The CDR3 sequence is CASSGQGADNQPQHF. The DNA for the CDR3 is TGTGCCAGCAGCGGGCAGGGGGCGGATAATCAGCCCCAGCATTTT.

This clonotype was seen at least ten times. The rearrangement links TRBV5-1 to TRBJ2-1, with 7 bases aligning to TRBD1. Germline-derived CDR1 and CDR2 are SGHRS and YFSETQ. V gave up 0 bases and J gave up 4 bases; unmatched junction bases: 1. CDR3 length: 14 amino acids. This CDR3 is CASSLGTGYNEQFF. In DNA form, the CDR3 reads TGCGCCAGCAGCTTGGGGACAGGATACAATGAGCAGTTCTTC.

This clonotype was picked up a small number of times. In DNA form, the CDR3 reads TGTGCCAGCGCGAAGACGGCAGGGTCGCTAGAGACCCAGTACTTC. Protein product: CASAKTAGSLETQYF. This chain joins TRBV14 and TRBJ2-5, with D possibly matching TRBD1 (5 bases). In germline, CDR1 is SGHDN, CDR2 FVKESK. V lost 8 bases to trimming and J lost 4 bases, with 20 bases between them. This CDR3 is built from 15 residues.

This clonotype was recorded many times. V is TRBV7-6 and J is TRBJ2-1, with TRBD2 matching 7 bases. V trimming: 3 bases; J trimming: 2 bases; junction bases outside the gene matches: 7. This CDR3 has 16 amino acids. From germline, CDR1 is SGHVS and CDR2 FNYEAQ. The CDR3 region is CASSLGSSGTYNEQFF. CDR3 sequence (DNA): TGTGCCAGCAGCTTGGGTTCTAGCGGAACCTACAATGAGCAGTTCTTC.

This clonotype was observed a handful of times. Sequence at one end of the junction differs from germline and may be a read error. The CDR3 nucleotides read TGCAGTGCTGTGGGACTAGCGGGGGCCCAGCAGGATTTT. It translates to CSAVGLAGAQQDF. The V gene is TRBV20-1, the J gene TRBJ2-3, with 14 bases fitting TRBD2. In germline, CDR1 is DFQATT, CDR2 SNEGSKA (reference sequence). The CDR3 runs to 13 residues.

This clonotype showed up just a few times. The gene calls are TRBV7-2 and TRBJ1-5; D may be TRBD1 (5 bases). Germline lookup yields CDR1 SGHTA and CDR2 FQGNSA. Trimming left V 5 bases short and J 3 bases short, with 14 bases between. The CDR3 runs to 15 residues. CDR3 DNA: TGTGCCAGCAGCCCAGTCACGGGGACCAATCAGCCCCAGCATTTT. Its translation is CASSPVTGTNQPQHF. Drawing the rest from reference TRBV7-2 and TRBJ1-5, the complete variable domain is GAGVSQSPSNKVTEKGKDVELRCDPISGHTALYWYRQSLGQGLEFLIYFQGNSAPDKSGLPSDRFSAERTGGSVSTLTIQRTQQEDSAVYLCASSPVTGTNQPQHFGDGTRLSIL.

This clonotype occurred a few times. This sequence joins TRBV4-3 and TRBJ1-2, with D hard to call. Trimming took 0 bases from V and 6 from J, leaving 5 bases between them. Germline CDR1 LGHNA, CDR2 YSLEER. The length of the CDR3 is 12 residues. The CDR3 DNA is TGCGCCAGCAGCCAAGATAGGAATGGCTACACCTTC. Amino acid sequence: CASSQDRNGYTF.

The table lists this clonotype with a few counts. This CDR3 reads CASTTPALVEQYF. Here the CDR3 DNA reads TGTGCCAGCACCACCCCCGCACTCGTTGAGCAGTACTTC. The V and J genes are TRBV11-2 and TRBJ2-7; D call uncertain. Trimming cost V 7 bases and J 7 bases, with 17 bases left between them. Germline V gives CDR1 SGHAT, CDR2 FQNNGV. There are 13 residues in the CDR3.

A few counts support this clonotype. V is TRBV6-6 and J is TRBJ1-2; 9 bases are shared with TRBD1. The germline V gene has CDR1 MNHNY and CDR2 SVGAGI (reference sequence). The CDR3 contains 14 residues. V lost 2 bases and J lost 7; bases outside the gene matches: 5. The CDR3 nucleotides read TGTGCCAGCAGTTACGCGGGACAGGGTGGTGGCTACACCTTC. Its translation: CASSYAGQGGGYTF.

CDR3: CASSQDPQVNTQYF. The CDR3 DNA reads as TGCGCCAGCAGCCAAGATCCCCAGGTCAATACGCAGTATTTT. This chain links TRBV4-1 with TRBJ2-3; D remains unclear. The CDR3 is 14 amino acids. Between the trimmed V and J ends, which lost 0 bases and 7 bases, there was a span of 11 bases. Germline V gene data show CDR1 as MGHRA and CDR2 as YSYEKL.

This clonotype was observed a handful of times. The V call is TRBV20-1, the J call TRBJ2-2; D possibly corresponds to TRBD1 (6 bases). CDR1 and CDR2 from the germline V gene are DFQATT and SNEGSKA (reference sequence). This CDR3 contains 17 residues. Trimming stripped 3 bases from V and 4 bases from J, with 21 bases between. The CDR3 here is CSASGLDVTGSTGELFF. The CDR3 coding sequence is TGCAGTGCTAGTGGTTTAGACGTTACAGGGTCCACCGGGGAGCTGTTTTTT.

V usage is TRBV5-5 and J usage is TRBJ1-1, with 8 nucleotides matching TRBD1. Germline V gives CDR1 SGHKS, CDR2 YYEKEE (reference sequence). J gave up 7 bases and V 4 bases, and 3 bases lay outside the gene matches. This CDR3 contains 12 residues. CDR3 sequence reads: CASSHRGFEAFF. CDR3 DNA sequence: TGTGCCAGCAGCCACAGGGGGTTTGAAGCTTTCTTT.

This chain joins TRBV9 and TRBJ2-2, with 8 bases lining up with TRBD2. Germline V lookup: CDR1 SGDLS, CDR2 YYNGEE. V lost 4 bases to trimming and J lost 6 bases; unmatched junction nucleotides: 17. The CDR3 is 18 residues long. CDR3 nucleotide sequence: TGTGCCAGCAGCTTCAAAAGGGGTAGCGGGGAGAGGGCCGGGGAGCTGTTTTTT. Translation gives CASSFKRGSGERAGELFF.

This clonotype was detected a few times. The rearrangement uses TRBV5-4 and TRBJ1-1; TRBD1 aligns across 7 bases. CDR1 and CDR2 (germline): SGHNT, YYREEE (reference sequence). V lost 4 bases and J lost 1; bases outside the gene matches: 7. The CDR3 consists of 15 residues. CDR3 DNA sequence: TGTGCCAGCAGCCCGGGACAGTGGGGGAACACTGAAGCTTTCTTT. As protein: CASSPGQWGNTEAFF.

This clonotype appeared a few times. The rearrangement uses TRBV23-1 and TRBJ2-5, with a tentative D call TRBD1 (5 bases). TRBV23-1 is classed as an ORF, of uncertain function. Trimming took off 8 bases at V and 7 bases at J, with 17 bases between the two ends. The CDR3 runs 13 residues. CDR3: CASLRQPKGTQYF. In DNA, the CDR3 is TGCGCCAGCCTTAGACAGCCGAAGGGGACCCAGTACTTC.

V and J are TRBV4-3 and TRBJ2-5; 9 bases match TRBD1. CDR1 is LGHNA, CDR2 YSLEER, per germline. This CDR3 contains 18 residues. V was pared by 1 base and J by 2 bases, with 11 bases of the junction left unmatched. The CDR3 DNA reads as TGCGCCAGCAGCCAAGGATTAAAACAGGGGGCGGGTCAAGAGACCCAGTACTTC. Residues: CASSQGLKQGAGQETQYF.

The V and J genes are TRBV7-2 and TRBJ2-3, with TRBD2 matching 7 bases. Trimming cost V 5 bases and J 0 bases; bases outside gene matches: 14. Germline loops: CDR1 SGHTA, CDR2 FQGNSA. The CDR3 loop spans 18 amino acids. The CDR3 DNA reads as TGTGCCAGCAGCCCACTTCAACGGGGAGGGCTCAGCACAGATACGCAGTATTTT. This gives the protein CASSPLQRGGLSTDTQYF.

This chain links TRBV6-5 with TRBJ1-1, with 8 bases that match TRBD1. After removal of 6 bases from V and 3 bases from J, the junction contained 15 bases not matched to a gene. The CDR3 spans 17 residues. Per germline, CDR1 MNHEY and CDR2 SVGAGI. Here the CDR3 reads CASRHGLQGDRDTEAFF. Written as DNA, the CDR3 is TGTGCCAGCAGGCACGGATTACAGGGGGATAGGGACACTGAAGCTTTCTTT.

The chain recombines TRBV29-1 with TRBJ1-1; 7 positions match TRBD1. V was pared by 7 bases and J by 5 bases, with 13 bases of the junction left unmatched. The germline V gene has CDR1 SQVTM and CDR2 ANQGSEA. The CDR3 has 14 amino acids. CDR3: CSGLPGGTDTEAFF. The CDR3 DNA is TGCAGCGGCCTTCCGGGCGGGACAGATACTGAAGCTTTCTTT.

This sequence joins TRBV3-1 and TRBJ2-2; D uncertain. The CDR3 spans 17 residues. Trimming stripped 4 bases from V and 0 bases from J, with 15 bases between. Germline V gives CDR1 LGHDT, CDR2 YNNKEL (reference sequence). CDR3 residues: CASSPRFGRPNTGELFF. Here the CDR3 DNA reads TGTGCCAGCAGCCCCAGGTTCGGCAGACCGAACACCGGGGAGCTGTTTTTT.

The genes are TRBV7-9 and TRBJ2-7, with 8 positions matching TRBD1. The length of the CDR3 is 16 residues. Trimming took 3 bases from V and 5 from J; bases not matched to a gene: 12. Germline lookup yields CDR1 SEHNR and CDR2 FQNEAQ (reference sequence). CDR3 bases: TGTGCCAGCAGCTTGCAGGGGGCGCGAGTTCGGAACGAGCAGTACTTC. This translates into CASSLQGARVRNEQYF.

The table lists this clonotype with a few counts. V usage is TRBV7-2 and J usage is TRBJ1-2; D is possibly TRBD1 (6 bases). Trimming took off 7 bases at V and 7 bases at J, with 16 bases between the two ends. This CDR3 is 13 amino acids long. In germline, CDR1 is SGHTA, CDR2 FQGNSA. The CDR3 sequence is CASTQGGQGGYTF. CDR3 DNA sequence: TGTGCCAGCACCCAAGGGGGGCAAGGTGGCTACACCTTC. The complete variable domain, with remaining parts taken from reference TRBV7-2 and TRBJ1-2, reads GAGVSQSPSNKVTEKGKDVELRCDPISGHTALYWYRQSLGQGLEFLIYFQGNSAPDKSGLPSDRFSAERTGGSVSTLTIQRTQQEDSAVYLCASTQGGQGGYTFGSGTRLTVV.

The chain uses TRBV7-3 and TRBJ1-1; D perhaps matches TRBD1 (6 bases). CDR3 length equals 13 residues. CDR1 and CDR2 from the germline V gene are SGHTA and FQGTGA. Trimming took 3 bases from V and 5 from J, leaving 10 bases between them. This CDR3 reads CASSFNRVTEAFF. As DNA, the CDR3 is TGTGCCAGCAGCTTCAACAGGGTTACTGAAGCTTTCTTT.

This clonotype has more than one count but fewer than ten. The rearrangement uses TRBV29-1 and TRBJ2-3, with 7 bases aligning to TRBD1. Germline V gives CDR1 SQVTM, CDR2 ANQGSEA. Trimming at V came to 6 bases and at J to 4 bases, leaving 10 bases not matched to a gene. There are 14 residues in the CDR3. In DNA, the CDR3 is TGCAGCGTGGACAAGGGGGCAAGAGCAGATACGCAGTATTTT. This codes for CSVDKGARADTQYF.

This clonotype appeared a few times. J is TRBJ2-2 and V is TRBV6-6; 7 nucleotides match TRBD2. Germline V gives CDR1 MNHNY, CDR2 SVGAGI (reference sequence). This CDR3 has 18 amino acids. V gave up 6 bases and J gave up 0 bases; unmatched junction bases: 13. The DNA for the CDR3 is TGTGCCAGCAGCTCCCTACGAGGGAGGGACGCGAACACCGGGGAGCTGTTTTTT. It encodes CASSSLRGRDANTGELFF.

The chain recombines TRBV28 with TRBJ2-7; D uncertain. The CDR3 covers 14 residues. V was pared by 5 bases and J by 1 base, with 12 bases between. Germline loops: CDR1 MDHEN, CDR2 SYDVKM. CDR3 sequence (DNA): TGTGCCAGCAGTCCCGTAGCCAGGTCCTACGAGCAGTACGTC. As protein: CASSPVARSYEQYV.

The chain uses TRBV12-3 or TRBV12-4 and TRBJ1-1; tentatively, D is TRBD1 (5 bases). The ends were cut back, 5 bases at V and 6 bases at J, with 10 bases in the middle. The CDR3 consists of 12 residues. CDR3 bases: TGTGCCAGCAGTGACCAGGGACCTGAAGCTTTCTTT. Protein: CASSDQGPEAFF.